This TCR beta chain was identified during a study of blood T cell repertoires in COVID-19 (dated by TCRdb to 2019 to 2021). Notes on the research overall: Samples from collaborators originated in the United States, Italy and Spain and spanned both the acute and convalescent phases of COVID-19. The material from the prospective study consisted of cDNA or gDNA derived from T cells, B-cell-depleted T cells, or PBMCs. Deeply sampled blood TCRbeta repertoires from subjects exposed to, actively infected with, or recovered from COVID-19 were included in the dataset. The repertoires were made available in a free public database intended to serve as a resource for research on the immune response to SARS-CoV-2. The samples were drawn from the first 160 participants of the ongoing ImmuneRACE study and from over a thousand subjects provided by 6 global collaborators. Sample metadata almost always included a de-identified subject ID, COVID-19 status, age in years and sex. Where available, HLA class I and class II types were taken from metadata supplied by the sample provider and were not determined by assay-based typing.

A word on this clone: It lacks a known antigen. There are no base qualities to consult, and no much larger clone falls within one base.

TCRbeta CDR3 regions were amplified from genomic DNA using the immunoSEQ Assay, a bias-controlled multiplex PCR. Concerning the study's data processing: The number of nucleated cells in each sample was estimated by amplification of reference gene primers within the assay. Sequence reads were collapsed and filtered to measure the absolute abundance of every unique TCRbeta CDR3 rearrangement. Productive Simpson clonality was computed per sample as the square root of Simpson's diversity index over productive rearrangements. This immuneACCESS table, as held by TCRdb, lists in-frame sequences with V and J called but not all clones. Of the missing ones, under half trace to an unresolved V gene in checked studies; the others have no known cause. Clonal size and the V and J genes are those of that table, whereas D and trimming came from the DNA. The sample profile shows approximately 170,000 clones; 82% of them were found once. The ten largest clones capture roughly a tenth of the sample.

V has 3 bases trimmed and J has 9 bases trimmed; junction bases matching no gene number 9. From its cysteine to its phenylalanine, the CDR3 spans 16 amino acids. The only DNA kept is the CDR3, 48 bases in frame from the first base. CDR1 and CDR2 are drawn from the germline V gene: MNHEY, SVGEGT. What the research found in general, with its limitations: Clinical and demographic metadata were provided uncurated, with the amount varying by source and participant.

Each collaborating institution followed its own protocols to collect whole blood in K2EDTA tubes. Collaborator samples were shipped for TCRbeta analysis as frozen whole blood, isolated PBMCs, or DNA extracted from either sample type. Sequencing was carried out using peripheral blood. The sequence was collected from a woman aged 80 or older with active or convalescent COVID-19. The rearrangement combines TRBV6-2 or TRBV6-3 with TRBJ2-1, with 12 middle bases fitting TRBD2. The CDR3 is CASSYSGLAGISEQFF. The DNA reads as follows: TGTGCCAGCAGTTATTCGGGACTAGCGGGTATCTCTGAGCAGTTCTTC.